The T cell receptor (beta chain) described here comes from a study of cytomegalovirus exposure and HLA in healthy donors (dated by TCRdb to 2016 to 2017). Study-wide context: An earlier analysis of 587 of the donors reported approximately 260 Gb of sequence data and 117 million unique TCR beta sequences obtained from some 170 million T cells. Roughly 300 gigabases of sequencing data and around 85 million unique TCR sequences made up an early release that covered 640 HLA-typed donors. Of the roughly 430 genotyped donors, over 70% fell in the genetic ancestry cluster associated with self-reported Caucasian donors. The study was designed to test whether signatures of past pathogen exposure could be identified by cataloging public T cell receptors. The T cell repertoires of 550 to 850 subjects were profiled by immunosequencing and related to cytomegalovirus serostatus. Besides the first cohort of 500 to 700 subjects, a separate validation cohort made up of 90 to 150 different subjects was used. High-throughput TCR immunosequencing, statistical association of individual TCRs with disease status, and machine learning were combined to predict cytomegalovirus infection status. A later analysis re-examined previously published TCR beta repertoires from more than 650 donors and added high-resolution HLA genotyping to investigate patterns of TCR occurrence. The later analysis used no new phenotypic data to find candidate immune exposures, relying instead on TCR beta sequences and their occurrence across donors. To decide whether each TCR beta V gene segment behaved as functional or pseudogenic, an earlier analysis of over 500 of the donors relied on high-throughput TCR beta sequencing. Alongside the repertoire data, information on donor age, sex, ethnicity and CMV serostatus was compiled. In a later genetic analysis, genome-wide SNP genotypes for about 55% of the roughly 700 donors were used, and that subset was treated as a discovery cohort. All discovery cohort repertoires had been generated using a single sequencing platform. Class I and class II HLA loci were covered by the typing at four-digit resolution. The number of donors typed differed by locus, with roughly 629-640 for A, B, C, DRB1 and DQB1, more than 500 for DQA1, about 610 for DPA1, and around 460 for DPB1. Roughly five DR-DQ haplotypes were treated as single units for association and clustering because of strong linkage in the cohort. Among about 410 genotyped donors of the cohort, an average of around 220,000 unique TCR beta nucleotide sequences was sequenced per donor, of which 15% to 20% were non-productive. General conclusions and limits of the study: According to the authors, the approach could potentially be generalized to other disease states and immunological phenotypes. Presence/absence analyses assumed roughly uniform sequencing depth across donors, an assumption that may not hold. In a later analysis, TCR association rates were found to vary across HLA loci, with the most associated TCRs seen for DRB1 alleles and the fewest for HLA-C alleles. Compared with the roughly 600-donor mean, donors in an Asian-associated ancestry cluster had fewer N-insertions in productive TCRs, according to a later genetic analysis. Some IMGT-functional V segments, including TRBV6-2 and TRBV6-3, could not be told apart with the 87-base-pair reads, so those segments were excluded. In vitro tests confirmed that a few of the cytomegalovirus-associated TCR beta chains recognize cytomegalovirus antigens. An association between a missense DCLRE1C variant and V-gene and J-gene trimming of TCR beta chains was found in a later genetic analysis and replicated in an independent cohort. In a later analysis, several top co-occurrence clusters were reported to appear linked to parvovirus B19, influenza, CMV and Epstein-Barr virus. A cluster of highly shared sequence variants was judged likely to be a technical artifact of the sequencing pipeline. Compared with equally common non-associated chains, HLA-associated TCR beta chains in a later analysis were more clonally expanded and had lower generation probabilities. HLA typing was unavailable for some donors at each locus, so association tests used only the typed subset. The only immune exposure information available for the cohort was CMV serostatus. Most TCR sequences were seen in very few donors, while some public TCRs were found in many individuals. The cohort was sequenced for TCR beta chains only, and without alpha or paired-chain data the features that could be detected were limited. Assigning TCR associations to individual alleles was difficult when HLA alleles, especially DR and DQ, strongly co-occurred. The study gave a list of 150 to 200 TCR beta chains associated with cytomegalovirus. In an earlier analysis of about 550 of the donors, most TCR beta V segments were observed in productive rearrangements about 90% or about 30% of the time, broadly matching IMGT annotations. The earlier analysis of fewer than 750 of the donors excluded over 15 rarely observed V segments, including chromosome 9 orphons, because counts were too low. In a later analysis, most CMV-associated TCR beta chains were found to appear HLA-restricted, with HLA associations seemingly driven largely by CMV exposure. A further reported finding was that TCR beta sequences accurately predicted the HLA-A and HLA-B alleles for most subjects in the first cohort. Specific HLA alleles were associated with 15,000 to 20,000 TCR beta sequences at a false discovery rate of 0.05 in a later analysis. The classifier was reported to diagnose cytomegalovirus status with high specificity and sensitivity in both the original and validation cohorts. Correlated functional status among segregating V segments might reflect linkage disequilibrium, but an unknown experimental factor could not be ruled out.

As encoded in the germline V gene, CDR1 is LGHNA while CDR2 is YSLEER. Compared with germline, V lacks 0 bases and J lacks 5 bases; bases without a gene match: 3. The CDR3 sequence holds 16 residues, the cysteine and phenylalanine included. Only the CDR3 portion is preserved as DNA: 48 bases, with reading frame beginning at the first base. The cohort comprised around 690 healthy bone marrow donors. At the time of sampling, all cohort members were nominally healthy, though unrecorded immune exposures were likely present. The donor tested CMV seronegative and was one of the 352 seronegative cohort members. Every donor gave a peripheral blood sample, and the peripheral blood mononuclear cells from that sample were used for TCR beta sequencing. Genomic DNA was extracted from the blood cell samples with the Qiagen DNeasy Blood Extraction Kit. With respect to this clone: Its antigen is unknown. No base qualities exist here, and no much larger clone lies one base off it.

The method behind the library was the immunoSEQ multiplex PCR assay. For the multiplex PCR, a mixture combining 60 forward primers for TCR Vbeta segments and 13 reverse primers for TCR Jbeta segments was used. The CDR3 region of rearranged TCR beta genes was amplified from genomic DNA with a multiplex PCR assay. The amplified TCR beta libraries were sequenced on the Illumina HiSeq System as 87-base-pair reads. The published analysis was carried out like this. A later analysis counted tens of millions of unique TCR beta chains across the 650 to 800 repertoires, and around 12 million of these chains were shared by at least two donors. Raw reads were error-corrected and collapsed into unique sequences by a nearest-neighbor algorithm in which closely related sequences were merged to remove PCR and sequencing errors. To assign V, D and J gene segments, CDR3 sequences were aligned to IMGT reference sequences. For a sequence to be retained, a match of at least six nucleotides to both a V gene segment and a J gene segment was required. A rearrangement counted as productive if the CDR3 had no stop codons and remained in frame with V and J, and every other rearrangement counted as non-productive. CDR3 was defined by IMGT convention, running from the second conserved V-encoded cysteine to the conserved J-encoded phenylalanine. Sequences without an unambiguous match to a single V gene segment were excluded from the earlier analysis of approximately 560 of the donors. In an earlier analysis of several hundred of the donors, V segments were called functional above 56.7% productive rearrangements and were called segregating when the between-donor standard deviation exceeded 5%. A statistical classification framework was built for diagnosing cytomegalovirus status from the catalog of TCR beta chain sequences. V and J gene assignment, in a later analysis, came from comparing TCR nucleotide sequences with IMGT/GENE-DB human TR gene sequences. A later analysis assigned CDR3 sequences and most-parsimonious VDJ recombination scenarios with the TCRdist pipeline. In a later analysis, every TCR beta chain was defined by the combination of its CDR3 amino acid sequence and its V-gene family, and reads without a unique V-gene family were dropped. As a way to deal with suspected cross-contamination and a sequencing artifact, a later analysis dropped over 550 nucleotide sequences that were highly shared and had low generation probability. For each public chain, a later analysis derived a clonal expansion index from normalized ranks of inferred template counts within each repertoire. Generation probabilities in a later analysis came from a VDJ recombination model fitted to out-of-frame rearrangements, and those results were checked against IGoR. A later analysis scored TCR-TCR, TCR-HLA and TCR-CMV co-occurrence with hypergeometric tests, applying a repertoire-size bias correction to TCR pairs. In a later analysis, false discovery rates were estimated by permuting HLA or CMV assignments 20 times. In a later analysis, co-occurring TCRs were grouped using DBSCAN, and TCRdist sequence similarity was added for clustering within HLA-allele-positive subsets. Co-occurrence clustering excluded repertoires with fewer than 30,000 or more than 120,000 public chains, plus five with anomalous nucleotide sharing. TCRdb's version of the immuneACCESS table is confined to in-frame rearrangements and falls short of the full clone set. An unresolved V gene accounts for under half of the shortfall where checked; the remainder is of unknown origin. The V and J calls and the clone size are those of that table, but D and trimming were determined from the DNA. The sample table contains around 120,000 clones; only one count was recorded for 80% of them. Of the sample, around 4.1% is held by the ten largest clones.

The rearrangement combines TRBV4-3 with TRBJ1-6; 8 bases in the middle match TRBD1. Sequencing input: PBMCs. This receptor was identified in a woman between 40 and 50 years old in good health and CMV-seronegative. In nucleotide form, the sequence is TGCGCCAGCAGCCAAGATAGGACAGGGAATAATTCACCCCTCCACTTT. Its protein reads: CASSQDRTGNNSPLHF.